A selection of T cell receptor beta chains follows, all from one sample in a study of tumor-infiltrating lymphocytes in primary liver carcinoma. TCRdb passed the multiplex PCR reads through MiXCR, listing each CDR3 protein once. The data contain some 180,000 distinct CDR3 sequences, about 85% of them singletons. Sequenced material: tumor tissue from primary liver carcinoma. The receptor set was obtained from a man aged 35 to 55 with primary liver carcinoma and hepatitis B virus infection. The CDR3 runs from the conserved cysteine through the conserved F or W. Each record gives: J gene, D gene, clone size, V gene, CDR3 protein, CDR3 DNA. The D gene is left open where the match is weak. The size entry is marked missing in some rows and otherwise reads once, few, many or a size class.

TRBJ2-5 . . TRBV5-4 CGSSPAHVGDTQYF TGTGGCAGCAGCCCAGCACATGTGGGGGATACCCAGTACTTC
TRBJ1-1 . . TRBV6-6 CASSYTRGTEAFF TGTGCCAGTAGTTACACAAGGGGCACTGAAGCTTTCTTT
TRBJ1-2 . . TRBV12-3/TRBV12-4 CARSWGVDNYGYTF TGTGCCAGGAGTTGGGGGGTAGATAACTATGGTTACACCTTC
TRBJ1-6 . . TRBV7-2 CASSQHLANSHPHF TGTGCCAGCAGCCAACACCTTGCTAATTCACACCCCCACTTT
TRBJ2-7 . . TRBV29-1 CSVKVGVRSYEQHF TGCAGCGTAAAAGTGGGGGTTCGATCATACGAGCAGCACTTC
TRBJ2-6 . . TRBV11-2 CASSLAGRAGVNVLTF TGTGCCAGCAGCTTGGCAGGGAGAGCTGGGGTCAACGTCCTGACTTTC
TRBJ2-2 . . TRBV6-5 CASSYSGVLDTGELFF TGTGCCAGTAGTTACTCTGGGGTCCTCGACACCGGGGAGCTGTTTTTT
TRBJ2-7 . hyperexpanded TRBV6-2/TRBV6-3 CASSYEVPYEQYF TGTGCCAGCAGTTACGAGGTACCCTACGAGCAGTACTTC
TRBJ2-1 . . TRBV5-6 CTSSSNLQGRGYNEQFF TGTACCAGCAGCTCGAACCTACAGGGGCGGGGATACAATGAGCAGTTCTTC
TRBJ2-1 TRBD2 . TRBV4-2 CASSQEKRREYGQFF TGTGCCAGCAGCCAAGAAAAGCGGCGGGAGTACGGACAGTTCTTC
TRBJ2-5 TRBD2 . TRBV12-3/TRBV12-4 CASSSGQGGTQYF TGTGCCAGCAGTTCGGGTCAGGGAGGGACCCAGTATTTC
TRBJ1-3 . . TRBV4-2 CARSQGRDKGLTLSGNTIYF TGTGCCAGGAGCCAAGGCCGGGACAAGGGACTTACTCTCTCTGGAAACACCATATATTTT
TRBJ2-1 TRBD1 once TRBV5-1 CASSWSETGRFAGEQFF TGCGCCAGCAGCTGGTCGGAGACAGGGCGTTTTGCTGGTGAGCAGTTCTTC
TRBJ2-1 TRBD2 . TRBV6-2/TRBV6-3 CAGSYRTSGEEQLF TGTGCCGGCAGTTACCGGACTAGCGGGGAGGAGCAGCTCTTC
TRBJ2-2 . . TRBV6-1 CASSPIRKVTGELFF TGTGCCAGCAGTCCGATTCGGAAAGTCACCGGGGAGCTGTTTTTT
TRBJ1-1 . once TRBV30 CAWSADRRSETFF TGTGCCTGGAGTGCGGATAGGAGGTCTGAAACTTTCTTT
TRBJ1-1 TRBD1 . TRBV12-3/TRBV12-4 CASSQDREAVFF TGTGCCAGCAGCCAGGACAGGGAAGCGGTTTTCTTT
TRBJ1-1 . . TRBV29-1 CSVEVINLGSQRPEAFF TGCAGCGTCGAAGTCATAAATCTGGGCAGCCAACGACCTGAAGCTTTCTTT
TRBJ2-1 . . TRBV4-2 CASIHWRGTYNEQFF TGTGCCAGCATCCATTGGCGGGGCACCTACAATGAACAGTTCTTC
TRBJ2-6 . . TRBV11-2 CATQRLRSGANVLTF TGTGCTACCCAGCGCCTGCGCTCAGGGGCCAACGTCCTGACTTTC
TRBJ1-1 . once TRBV12-5 CATNGTGNTEAFF TGTGCTACTAACGGGACGGGGAACACTGAAGCTTTCTTT
TRBJ2-6 . once TRBV12-3/TRBV12-4 CASNRTRLVPGRAFGANVLTF TGTGCCAGTAATCGGACTCGACTAGTCCCCGGTCGGGCCTTTGGAGCCAACGTCCTGACTTTC
TRBJ1-5 . . TRBV11-2 CTSSLVRVTGSNQPHHF TGTACCAGCAGCTTAGTAAGGGTAACAGGGAGCAATCAGCCCCATCATTTT
TRBJ2-1 TRBD2 many TRBV5-1 CASSLTSGSSYNEQFF TGCGCCAGCAGCCTTACTAGCGGGAGCTCCTACAATGAGCAGTTCTTC
TRBJ2-3 TRBD1 . TRBV6-4 CAGSEGTGGDTQYF TGTGCCGGCAGTGAGGGAACAGGGGGAGATACGCAGTATTTT
TRBJ1-2 . . TRBV4-3 CASSHDEGTGTRNYGYTF TGCGCGAGCAGCCATGATGAAGGGACGGGTACGAGGAACTATGGCTACACCTTC
TRBJ2-7 TRBD1 . TRBV10-3 CAIRGPGQGSYKQYF TGTGCCATCAGGGGTCCGGGACAGGGATCCTACAAACAGTACTTC
TRBJ1-1 . . TRBV12-3/TRBV12-4 CASSFTGQNNEAFF TGTGCCAGCAGTTTCACGGGCCAGAACAATGAAGCTTTCTTT
TRBJ2-7 . . TRBV11-2 CASSLRSTYEHYF TGTGCCAGCAGCTTACGGAGTACCTACGAGCATTACTTC